The 11 T cell receptor beta chains below come from one sample, sequenced in a study of cytomegalovirus exposure and HLA in healthy donors. The PCR contained 60 Vbeta and 13 Jbeta primers. This table comes from immunoSEQ multiplex PCR, and its TCRdb copy is limited to in-frame clones, with some not included. The table includes about 160,000 clones, roughly four fifths detected once. The specimen was PBMCs. The receptors derive from a man aged 18 to 30 in good health and CMV-seronegative.

The chain carries TRBV30 and TRBJ2-1, with 9 nucleotides matching TRBD2. CDR3 size: 13 residues. Per germline, CDR1 GTSNPN and CDR2 SVGIG (reference sequence). J lost 10 bases, V lost 1 base, and 5 bases had no gene match. The CDR3 nucleotides are TGTGCCTGGAGTGGGCTAGCGGGAAACGAGCAGTTCTTC. This translates into CAWSGLAGNEQFF.

The V and J genes are TRBV19 and TRBJ2-1, with 14 bases matching TRBD2. The CDR3 totals 18 residues. V gave up 4 bases and J gave up 0 bases; unmatched junction bases: 5. The germline V gene has CDR1 LNHDA and CDR2 SQIVND (reference sequence). CDR3 in amino acids: CASSKDGTSGSSYNEQFF. The CDR3 DNA is TGTGCCAGTAGTAAGGACGGGACTAGCGGGAGCTCCTACAATGAGCAGTTCTTC.

This rearrangement joins TRBV5-6 to TRBJ2-3, with D possibly matching TRBD1 (5 bases). The V end lost 4 bases, the J end lost 3 bases, and 15 bases lay between the germline ends. The CDR3 spans 15 residues. CDR1 is SGHDT and CDR2 is YYEEEE in the germline V gene. The CDR3 protein is CASSSRQILTDTQYF. The CDR3 nucleotides read TGTGCCAGCAGCAGCCGACAGATTTTGACAGATACGCAGTATTTT.

V usage is TRBV5-1 and J usage is TRBJ2-5, with D possibly matching TRBD1 (6 bases). V was clipped by 3 bases and J by 4 bases, with 13 bases between them. The germline gives CDR1 SGHRS, CDR2 YFSETQ. There are 14 residues in the CDR3. CDR3 DNA: TGCGCCAGCAGCTCCAAACAAGGGGGAGAGACCCAGTACTTC. Encoded protein: CASSSKQGGETQYF.

This chain uses TRBV5-1 with TRBJ2-2; perhaps TRBD1 as D (7 bases). Germline loops: CDR1 SGHRS, CDR2 YFSETQ. Trimming took 4 bases from V and 2 from J, leaving 12 bases between them. This CDR3 has 15 residues. CDR3 in amino acids: CASSAGQTNTGELFF. CDR3 bases: TGCGCCAGCAGCGCGGGACAGACCAACACCGGGGAGCTGTTTTTT.

The V call is TRBV7-8, the J call TRBJ1-4; 8 nucleotides agree with TRBD1. Germline lookup yields CDR1 SGHVS and CDR2 FQNEAQ. The CDR3 covers 14 residues. The V gene end was trimmed by 5 bases and the J gene end by 8 bases; junction bases not matched to a gene: 7. In DNA form, the CDR3 reads TGTGCCAGCAGCCCCCGGGACAGGATGGAAAAACTGTTTTTT. Translation: CASSPRDRMEKLFF.

The genes are TRBV18 and TRBJ2-5, with 11 nucleotides matching TRBD1. Germline CDR1 and CDR2: KGHSH and LQKENI. There are 17 residues in the CDR3. V was pared by 1 base and J by 1 base, with 5 bases of the junction left unmatched. In DNA, the CDR3 is TGTGCCAGCTCACCACGAACCGGGACAGGGGGCCAAGAGACCCAGTACTTC. This gives the protein CASSPRTGTGGQETQYF. Looking up the rest from reference TRBV18 and TRBJ2-5 gives the full variable domain: NAGVMQNPRHLVRRRGQEARLRCSPMKGHSHVYWYRQLPEEGLKFMVYLQKENIIDESGMPKERFSAEFPKEGPSILRIQQVVRGDSAAYFCASSPRTGTGGQETQYFGPGTRLLVL.

This clone was counted a single time. The gene calls are TRBV6-5 and TRBJ2-7, with 9 nucleotides matching TRBD1. The CDR3 consists of 15 residues. CDR1 and CDR2 from the germline V gene are MNHEY and SVGAGI. J lost 6 bases, V lost 0 bases, and 6 bases had no gene match. The CDR3 protein is CASSYSTGQGFEQYF. The CDR3 nucleotides are TGTGCCAGCAGTTACTCAACGGGACAGGGCTTCGAGCAGTACTTC.

This clone was recorded only once. The chain links TRBV7-8 to TRBJ2-3; 8 bases are a match to TRBD1. CDR3 length: 15 residues. Unmatched junction bases numbered 8, after V lost 5 bases and J lost 4 bases. Germline lookup yields CDR1 SGHVS and CDR2 FQNEAQ. The CDR3 is CASSPQDRVADTQYF. For the CDR3, the DNA is TGTGCCAGCAGCCCCCAGGACAGGGTGGCAGATACGCAGTATTTT. The full variable domain, completed using reference TRBV7-8 and TRBJ2-3, is GAGVSQSPRYKVAKRGQDVALRCDPISGHVSLFWYQQALGQGPEFLTYFQNEAQLDKSGLPSDRFFAERPEGSVSTLKIQRTQQEDSAVYLCASSPQDRVADTQYFGPGTRLTVL.

The chain couples TRBV7-9 to TRBJ2-1; 7 bases agree with TRBD2. There are 16 residues in the CDR3. CDR1 is SEHNR and CDR2 is FQNEAQ in the germline V gene (reference sequence). Trimming cost V 4 bases and J 6 bases; bases outside gene matches: 12. The CDR3: CASSSSGPAGVNEQFF. Written as DNA, the CDR3 is TGTGCCAGCAGCTCCTCGGGGCCCGCGGGGGTCAATGAGCAGTTCTTC.

The genes are TRBV27 and TRBJ2-5, with 9 bases identical to TRBD2. V was clipped by 8 bases and J by 5 bases; unmatched bases: 6. The CDR3 sequence is 13 residues long. Germline-derived CDR1 and CDR2 are MNHEY and SMNVEV (reference sequence). The DNA of the CDR3 is TGTGCCAGCCGACGGACTAGCGAGGAGACCCAGTACTTC. The encoded protein is CASRRTSEETQYF.